Listed below are T cell receptor beta chains from one sample, sequenced in a study of CD8 T cells in Susac syndrome. TCRdb re-derived calls from the immunoSEQ multiplex PCR reads in MiXCR, one entry per CDR3 protein. This table has about 110,000 distinct CDR3 sequences, roughly 95% appearing once. The source material was CD4+ T cells from PBMCs. These receptors all stem from a human donor in good health. CDR3s include the opening cysteine and the closing phenylalanine or tryptophan. Fields, in order: J gene, D gene, clone size, V gene, CDR3 DNA, CDR3 protein. A D gene is named only where the DNA matches it firmly. Size values are once, few and many counts, or a class for expanded clones, and some rows have none.

>TRBJ2-7|TRBD2|-|TRBV5-1
TGCGCCAGCAGCCCTATAGCGGGGGAAACCTACGAGCAGTACTTC
CASSPIAGETYEQYF
>TRBJ1-2|-|-|TRBV29-1
TGCAGCGTTGAAGAGGGGCAGGTCGGCTATGGCTACACCTTC
CSVEEGQVGYGYTF
>TRBJ2-7|TRBD2|-|TRBV4-1
TGCGCCAGCAGCCACGGACTAGCGGGAGATTACGAGCAGTACTTC
CASSHGLAGDYEQYF
>TRBJ2-7|-|-|TRBV20-1
TGCAGTGCTAGACTTCCCCCTGTCGAGCAGTACTTC
CSARLPPVEQYF
>TRBJ2-2|TRBD2|-|TRBV12-3/TRBV12-4
TGTGCCAGCAGTTTAGCGGGGAGGGCCTTGGGCGGGGAGCTGTTTTTT
CASSLAGRALGGELFF
>TRBJ2-7|TRBD1|-|TRBV6-5
TGTGCCAGCAGCCTGCGGGACAGGGGAACCTACGAGCAGTACTTC
CASSLRDRGTYEQYF
>TRBJ2-7|TRBD1|-|TRBV4-1
TGCGCCAGCAGCCAGTTGACAGGGATGTTAGGCGAGCAGTACTTC
CASSQLTGMLGEQYF
>TRBJ1-1|-|-|TRBV29-1
TGCAGCGTCGCAGACCTAGAAGCTTTCTTT
CSVADLEAFF
>TRBJ2-3|-|-|TRBV2
TGTGCCAGCAGAATTACCCTAAAGCAGTATTTT
CASRITLKQYF
>TRBJ2-7|TRBD1|-|TRBV6-1
TGTGCCAGCAGTGGCCCGGACAGGGGAGGGAAGGAGCAGTACTTC
CASSGPDRGGKEQYF
>TRBJ1-2|-|-|TRBV7-9
TGTGCCAGCAGCTTATTGAGGTCGGGTAACTATGGCTACACCTTC
CASSLLRSGNYGYTF
>TRBJ2-7|-|once|TRBV12-3/TRBV12-4
TGTGCCAGCAGTTCGGGGCTAGCCCCCTACGAGCAGTACTTC
CASSSGLAPYEQYF
>TRBJ2-2|TRBD1|-|TRBV30
TGTGCCTGGAGTGCGAGGACAGGGGTTCGCACCGGGGAGCTGTTTTTT
CAWSARTGVRTGELFF
>TRBJ2-5|-|-|TRBV7-2
TGTGCCAGCAGCTACGGGCGGCTTCAAGAGACCCAGTACTTC
CASSYGRLQETQYF
>TRBJ2-2|TRBD2|-|TRBV4-3
TGCGCCAGCAGCCAAGATGCGGGAGCAAGGACCGGGGAGCTGTTTTTT
CASSQDAGARTGELFF
>TRBJ1-3|-|few|TRBV15
TGTGCCACCAGCAGAGATAGAGGGGGTTCTGGAAACACCATATATTTT
CATSRDRGGSGNTIYF
>TRBJ1-1|TRBD1|-|TRBV28
TGTGCCAGCAGTTCAGGGGGTGTCGACACTGAAGCTTTCTTT
CASSSGGVDTEAFF
>TRBJ1-2|-|-|TRBV7-2
TGTGCCAGCAGCTTAGCGTCCGGACAGTCCTATGGCTACACCTTC
CASSLASGQSYGYTF
>TRBJ2-6|TRBD2|-|TRBV7-2
TGTGCCAGCAGCTCGGGGGGAAGTGGGGCCAACGTCCTGACTTTC
CASSSGGSGANVLTF
>TRBJ2-2|-|-|TRBV5-1
TGCGCCAGCAGCACAGGACAGAGGAACACCGGGGAGCTGTTTTTT
CASSTGQRNTGELFF
>TRBJ2-6|TRBD2|-|TRBV20-1
TGCAGTGCTAGAGCTCCCCTAGCGGAGCACTCTGGGGCCAACGTCCTGACTTTC
CSARAPLAEHSGANVLTF
>TRBJ2-4|-|-|TRBV30
TGTGCCGGGCAGCTAGCCAAAAACATTCAGTACTTC
CAGQLAKNIQYF
>TRBJ2-3|-|-|TRBV7-9
TGTGCCAGCAGCCCAAGAGGAGGGGGGATGTCAGATACGCAGTATTTT
CASSPRGGGMSDTQYF
>TRBJ2-2|TRBD1|few|TRBV4-2
TGTGCCAGCAGCCAAGGGACAGGGAACACCGGGGAGCTGTTTTTT
CASSQGTGNTGELFF